Listed below are T cell receptor beta chains from one sample, sequenced in a study of blood T cells in healthy people across ages. TCRdb re-called the 5' RACE reads through MiXCR, storing one row per CDR3 protein. Altogether some 1.4 million distinct CDR3 sequences are present, 42% being singletons, with the ten largest covering 7% to 9%. Material for sequencing was blood. Every receptor here comes from a woman younger than 35 in good health. Each CDR3 is given with its conserved first and last residue. The D gene is left open where the match is weak. The size of a clone is reported for some rows only, either as once, few or many, or as a class for expanded clones.

size	J	D	V	CDR3	DNA
NA	TRBJ1-5	NA	TRBV7-8	CASSFNLGRSFGQPQHF	TGTGCCAGCAGCTTTAATCTCGGGCGGTCCTTTGGTCAGCCCCAGCATTTT
NA	TRBJ2-7	TRBD2	TRBV3-1	CASSPGVAGYNEQYF	TGTGCCAGCAGCCCCGGGGTAGCGGGCTACAATGAGCAGTACTTC
NA	TRBJ1-1	NA	TRBV20-1	CSAKKTGGWRYMNTEAFF	TGCAGTGCGAAGAAGACAGGAGGATGGCGATACATGAACACTGAAGCTTTCTTT
once	TRBJ2-2	TRBD1	TRBV4-1	CASNAGGTNTGELFF	TGCGCCAGCAATGCAGGGGGCACGAACACCGGGGAGCTGTTTTTT
NA	TRBJ1-5	TRBD1	TRBV30	CAWRQGGNQPQHF	TGTGCCTGGCGACAGGGAGGCAATCAGCCCCAGCATTTT
NA	TRBJ1-2	NA	TRBV29-1	CSVEDPGRYGYTF	TGCAGCGTTGAAGACCCAGGGCGGTATGGCTACACCTTC
NA	TRBJ2-1	TRBD2	TRBV5-1	CASSLLAGVDEQFF	TGCGCCAGCAGCTTACTAGCGGGAGTCGATGAGCAGTTCTTC
NA	TRBJ1-2	NA	TRBV15	CATSRENSLTSGYTF	TGTGCCACCAGCAGAGAGAACAGTCTTACTAGTGGCTACACCTTC
NA	TRBJ2-7	NA	TRBV11-2	CASSLDRNAGEQYF	TGTGCCAGCAGCTTAGATCGGAACGCGGGCGAGCAGTACTTC
NA	TRBJ2-2	TRBD2	TRBV5-4	CASSSGGGSSGSTGELFF	TGTGCCAGCAGCTCAGGGGGGGGGTCTAGCGGGAGTACCGGGGAGCTGTTTTTT
NA	TRBJ2-5	NA	TRBV10-3	CAISEGLPETQYF	TGTGCCATCAGTGAGGGACTCCCGGAGACCCAGTACTTC
NA	TRBJ1-1	NA	TRBV5-1	CASSLGAGTRDLFTEAFF	TGCGCCAGCAGCTTGGGAGCGGGTACCCGGGACTTATTCACTGAAGCTTTCTTT
few	TRBJ2-5	NA	TRBV21-1	CASSKLRGETQYF	TGTGCCAGCAGCAAACTGAGGGGGGAGACCCAGTACTTC
few	TRBJ2-4	NA	TRBV12-3/TRBV12-4	CASTAGPTSAKNIQYF	TGTGCCAGCACGGCAGGTCCCACCTCAGCCAAAAACATTCAGTACTTC
NA	TRBJ2-3	TRBD1	TRBV5-1	CASRTGAGDADTQYF	TGCGCCAGCAGGACAGGGGCTGGCGACGCAGATACGCAGTATTTT
NA	TRBJ1-5	NA	TRBV29-1	CSVEDLAVNSNQPQHF	TGCAGCGTTGAAGATTTGGCGGTGAATAGCAATCAGCCCCAGCATTTT
NA	TRBJ2-3	TRBD1	TRBV28	CASSLFPGGTQYF	TGTGCCAGCAGTTTATTCCCAGGGGGAACGCAGTATTTT
NA	TRBJ2-7	TRBD1	TRBV2	CALTGTDSYEQYF	TGTGCCCTGACAGGGACAGACTCCTACGAGCAGTACTTC
few	TRBJ2-3	TRBD2	TRBV10-3	CAISDGWGGYTDTQYF	TGTGCCATCAGTGATGGGTGGGGAGGGTACACAGATACGCAGTATTTT
few	TRBJ2-3	TRBD1	TRBV29-1	CSVGGQGGDTQYF	TGCAGCGTTGGGGGACAGGGCGGAGATACGCAGTATTTT
few	TRBJ2-7	NA	TRBV7-2	CASSLERQIHEQYF	TGTGCCAGCAGCTTAGAACGACAGATCCACGAGCAGTACTTC
few	TRBJ2-3	NA	TRBV7-9	CASSLDSRPQYF	TGTGCCAGCAGCTTAGACTCTCGCCCGCAGTATTTT
NA	TRBJ2-7	NA	TRBV5-1	CASSVAGQPYEQYF	TGCGCCAGCAGCGTGGCCGGACAGCCCTACGAGCAGTACTTC
NA	TRBJ1-6	TRBD1	TRBV7-9	CASSQTGANSPLHF	TGTGCCAGCAGCCAAACAGGGGCTAATTCACCCCTCCACTTT
NA	TRBJ2-7	TRBD1	TRBV28	CASSLTGDGYEQYF	TGTGCCAGCAGTTTAACAGGGGATGGGTACGAGCAGTACTTC